The T cell receptor beta chain described here comes from a study of blood T cell repertoires in COVID-19 (TCRdb year 2020). For context, the study as a whole: Samples from collaborators originated in the United States, Italy and Spain and spanned both the acute and convalescent phases of COVID-19. The prospective study material was composed of cDNA or gDNA derived from T cells, B-cell-depleted T cells, or PBMCs. Deeply sampled blood TCRbeta repertoires from subjects exposed to, actively infected with, or recovered from COVID-19 were included in the dataset. The repertoires were released in a freely available public database meant as a resource for research on the immune response to SARS-CoV-2. The samples were drawn from two sources: the first 160 participants of the ongoing ImmuneRACE study, and 1,254 subjects contributed by 6 global collaborators. The sample metadata nearly always contained a de-identified subject ID, COVID-19 status, age in years and sex. HLA class I and class II types, where available, came from metadata supplied by the sample provider rather than from assay-based typing. The investigation overall reported the following: Clinical and demographic metadata were provided uncurated, with the amount varying by source and participant.

TCRbeta CDR3 regions were amplified from genomic DNA using the immunoSEQ Assay, a bias-controlled multiplex PCR. As for the original processing: Within the assay, amplification of reference gene primers was used to estimate how many nucleated cells each sample contained. To quantify the absolute abundance of each unique TCRbeta CDR3 rearrangement, sequence reads were collapsed and filtered. For each sample, productive Simpson clonality was calculated as the square root of Simpson's diversity index across productive rearrangements. TCRdb holds this immuneACCESS table with in-frame rearrangements only. Some clones are missing; in checked studies, unresolved V genes explain under half, and the rest has no known cause. The DNA gave D and trimming, while V, J and clone size come from that table. Counted in this sample were some 320,000 clones; roughly 90% of them appeared once. The ten top clones hold 2.6% of the sample.

Points on this clone: No cognate antigen has been identified for it. Base qualities were left out, and no much larger clone turns up one base away.

The CDR3 measures 13 amino acids from cysteine to phenylalanine. Here the CDR3 DNA is all that survives: 39 bases in frame from base 1. In the germline V gene (reference sequence), CDR1 corresponds to GTSNPN and CDR2 to SVGIG. The germline V end is reduced by 0 bases and the J end by 4 bases; junction bases left unmatched: 0. Participants in the prospective study were aged 18 to 89 years, lived in about two dozen United States geographic areas, and enrolled through a virtual design. Cohort assignment in the prospective study relied on participant-reported clinical history from a screening survey and a study questionnaire. Recovered participants in ImmuneRACE Cohort 3 were defined by two consecutive negative NP/OP PCR tests, clearance by a healthcare professional, or resolution of symptoms. Mobile phlebotomists in the prospective study collected whole blood, serum and a nasopharyngeal or oropharyngeal swab from every participant. Prospective study participants could optionally give additional blood draws and questionnaires over an approximately 2-month period. Blood samples from the prospective study were shipped frozen or at room temperature prior to DNA extraction.

Recombination linked TRBV30 to TRBJ2-7; a stretch of 10 junction bases matches TRBD2. What was sequenced was PBMCs or T cells enriched from blood (not recorded which). The TCR sequence derives from a man aged 55 to 69 who had recovered from COVID-19. The CDR3 region: CAWSVGLAYEQYF. In nucleotide form, the sequence is TGTGCCTGGAGTGTGGGACTAGCGTACGAGCAGTACTTC.